The 30 T cell receptor beta chains in this list originate from one sample, sequenced in a study of blood T cell repertoires in COVID-19. Only in-frame clones appear in the TCRdb table, and some are missing; sequencing was by immunoSEQ multiplex PCR. This sample has 200,000 to 300,000 clones; roughly 86% occur once, and the top ten carry around 2.8%. Sequenced: peripheral blood. The receptors were sampled from a woman aged 25 to 39 who had recovered from COVID-19.

This chain uses TRBV13 with TRBJ2-7; no reliable D call. The CDR3 totals 17 residues. V was shortened by 0 bases and J by 0 bases, with 15 bases between the two germline ends. CDR1 is PRHDT, CDR2 FYEKMQ, per germline (reference sequence). Written as DNA, the CDR3 is TGTGCCAGCAGCTTAGGCCTTAGAGGATTCTCCTCCTACGAGCAGTACTTC. Translation gives CASSLGLRGFSSYEQYF.

This sequence joins TRBV11-2 and TRBJ2-4, with TRBD2 identical over 9 bases. V lost 1 base to trimming and J lost 7 bases; unmatched junction nucleotides: 2. Germline CDR1 SGHAT, CDR2 FQNNGV. The CDR3 contains 14 residues. In nucleotides, the CDR3 is TGTGCCAGCAGCTTAGGGACTAGCGCGAACATTCAGTACTTC. This encodes CASSLGTSANIQYF.

The chain uses TRBV18 and TRBJ2-7, with D possibly TRBD1 on 5 matching bases. V was clipped by 8 bases and J by 4 bases, with 15 bases between them. Germline V gives CDR1 KGHSH, CDR2 LQKENI. The CDR3 is 13 residues long. Here the CDR3 reads CASGTGPRYEQYF. CDR3 coding DNA: TGTGCCAGCGGTACAGGCCCAAGGTACGAGCAGTACTTC.

This chain links TRBV6-4 with TRBJ2-1; 8 nucleotides line up with TRBD2. The CDR3 runs to 17 residues. The ends lost 2 bases at V and 3 bases at J; junction bases unmatched: 9. CDR1 is MRHNA and CDR2 is SNTAGT in the germline V gene. DNA for the CDR3: TGTGCCAGCAGTGACCCCCCCGGCGGGGGGAGCTACAATGAGCAGTTCTTC. As protein: CASSDPPGGGSYNEQFF.

This chain uses TRBV3-1 (or the pseudogene TRBV3-2) with TRBJ1-1; D is uncertain. The CDR3 length is 14 residues. Trimming left V 6 bases short and J 1 base short, with 12 bases between. CDR1 and CDR2 (germline): LGHDT, YNNKEL (reference sequence). As DNA, the CDR3 is TGTGCCAGCAGTCAGGACTGGGGGAACACTGAAGCTTTCTTT. This gives the protein CASSQDWGNTEAFF.

J is TRBJ2-7 and V is TRBV29-1, with 9 nucleotides matching TRBD1. Germline V lookup: CDR1 SQVTM, CDR2 ANQGSEA. CDR3 length equals 14 residues. V lost 7 bases, J lost 3 bases, and 10 bases stayed unmatched. The CDR3 DNA reads TGCAGCGCCCGTCTTGGGACAGGGCGCTACGAGCAGTACTTC. It encodes CSARLGTGRYEQYF.

The gene calls are TRBV9 and TRBJ1-1, with 9 bases matching TRBD1. With V trimmed by 2 bases and J by 2 bases, 7 bases remained unmatched. This CDR3 spans 16 amino acids. From germline, CDR1 is SGDLS and CDR2 YYNGEE. As DNA, the CDR3 is TGTGCCAGCAGCGTGGCGGGACAGGGTACTAACACTGAAGCTTTCTTT. Protein sequence: CASSVAGQGTNTEAFF.

The chain joins TRBV5-1 to TRBJ2-5; 8 bases fit TRBD2. This CDR3 region has 14 residues. Germline V lookup: CDR1 SGHRS, CDR2 YFSETQ. The junction had 8 bases not matched to a gene; V was cut back by 4 bases and J by 6 bases. DNA of the CDR3: TGCGCCAGCAGCGTGGGACTAGGGAGACAGACCCAGTACTTC. This encodes CASSVGLGRQTQYF.

V is TRBV3-1 (or the pseudogene TRBV3-2) and J is TRBJ2-3; 9 bases align to TRBD2. This CDR3 has 17 residues. With 2 bases clipped from V and 0 bases from J, the junction kept 6 bases outside the gene matches. Germline V gene sequence: CDR1 LGHDT, CDR2 YNNKEL (reference sequence). The CDR3 here is CASSQPSSGVSTDTQYF. The CDR3 DNA follows: TGTGCCAGCAGCCAACCCTCTAGCGGGGTCAGCACAGATACGCAGTATTTT.

The rearrangement uses TRBV7-3 and TRBJ2-2, with TRBD1 matching over 7 bases. J lost 2 bases, V lost 3 bases, and 9 bases had no gene match. CDR1 and CDR2 (germline): SGHTA, FQGTGA. This CDR3 spans 17 amino acids. The CDR3 here is CASSFPLGTANTGELFF. The CDR3 region has the DNA TGTGCCAGCAGCTTCCCTTTGGGGACAGCCAACACCGGGGAGCTGTTTTTT.

The CDR3 DNA reads as TGCAGCGTTGAAGGGGGGGACAGGGTTAACACCATATATTTT. Amino acids: CSVEGGDRVNTIYF. J is TRBJ1-3 and V is TRBV29-1, with 9 positions matching TRBD1. V gave up 1 base and J gave up 7 bases; unmatched junction bases: 5. CDR1 is SQVTM and CDR2 is ANQGSEA in the germline V gene. The CDR3 runs 14 residues.

The chain links TRBV19 to TRBJ1-2; 10 nucleotides agree with TRBD1. CDR3 length equals 14 residues. V lost 6 bases, J lost 4 bases, and 5 bases stayed unmatched. Germline assignment: CDR1 LNHDA and CDR2 SQIVND (reference sequence). The CDR3 here is CASSPTGGGYGYTF. CDR3 bases: TGTGCCAGTAGCCCGACAGGGGGCGGCTATGGCTACACCTTC.

The chain has TRBV7-2 and TRBJ2-6; 9 nucleotides line up with TRBD1. V trimming: 5 bases; J trimming: 0 bases; junction bases outside the gene matches: 8. The germline gives CDR1 SGHTA, CDR2 FQGNSA. CDR3 length equals 18 residues. CDR3 coding DNA: TGTGCCAGCAGCCCGCACGGGACAGGGAGCTCTGGGGCCAACGTCCTGACTTTC. Translated: CASSPHGTGSSGANVLTF.

On this clone itself: Other nucleotide sequences in the sample specify the same CDR3. The J gene is TRBJ1-3, the V gene TRBV15, with D possibly matching TRBD1 (5 bases). The length of the CDR3 is 15 residues. V dropped 0 bases and J dropped 1 base, with 7 bases sitting between them. Per germline, CDR1 LNHNV and CDR2 YYDKDF (reference sequence). DNA of the CDR3: TGTGCCACCAGCAGAGATAGGGGATCTGGAAACACCATATATTTT. Translating it yields CATSRDRGSGNTIYF. Full variable domain (rest looked up from reference TRBV15 and TRBJ1-3): DAMVIQNPRYQVTQFGKPVTLSCSQTLNHNVMYWYQQKSSQAPKLLFHYYDKDFNNEADTPDNFQSRRPNTSFCFLDIRSPGLGDTAMYLCATSRDRGSGNTIYFGEGSWLTVV.

V usage is TRBV5-1 and J usage is TRBJ1-1; D is ambiguous. The CDR3 is 15 residues long. Trimming stripped 0 bases from V and 1 base from J, with 10 bases between. The germline gives CDR1 SGHRS, CDR2 YFSETQ. The CDR3 reads CASSLEAGANTEAFF. The CDR3 DNA reads TGCGCCAGCAGCTTGGAGGCGGGCGCGAACACTGAAGCTTTCTTT.

V and J are TRBV5-1 and TRBJ1-2, with 10 nucleotides matching TRBD1. This CDR3 spans 13 amino acids. After removal of 4 bases from V and 6 bases from J, the junction contained 3 bases not matched to a gene. Germline V gene data show CDR1 as SGHRS and CDR2 as YFSETQ. DNA for the CDR3: TGCGCCAGCAGCCCTGGGACAGGGGATGGCTACACCTTC. This sequence encodes CASSPGTGDGYTF.

The chain employs TRBV6-5 and TRBJ2-3; no reliable D call. V lost 2 bases to trimming and J lost 0 bases, with 12 bases between them. CDR3 size: 16 residues. Germline values: CDR1 MNHEY, CDR2 SVGAGI. The CDR3 DNA reads TGTGCCAGCAGTTACCCTGTTACTGCCAGCACAGATACGCAGTATTTT. Translating it yields CASSYPVTASTDTQYF.

The V call is TRBV5-1, the J call TRBJ2-1; TRBD2 agrees at 9 bases. The germline gives CDR1 SGHRS, CDR2 YFSETQ. CDR3 length equals 18 residues. V lost 4 bases to trimming and J lost 2 bases; unmatched junction nucleotides: 13. The CDR3 DNA sequence: TGCGCCAGCAGCCCGTACGGCGGGGGGGCTAATCCCTACAATGAGCAGTTCTTC. Protein sequence: CASSPYGGGANPYNEQFF. Using reference TRBV5-1 and TRBJ2-1 for the parts outside the CDR3, the full variable domain is KAGVTQTPRYLIKTRGQQVTLSCSPISGHRSVSWYQQTPGQGLQFLFEYFSETQRNKGNFPGRFSGRQFSNSRSEMNVSTLELGDSALYLCASSPYGGGANPYNEQFFGPGTRLTVL.

This chain connects TRBV5-1 to TRBJ2-3; the D gene is possibly TRBD2 (6 bases). Trimming left V 2 bases short and J 3 bases short, with 13 bases between. The CDR3 is 15 residues long. Germline CDR1 reads SGHRS; CDR2 reads YFSETQ. The CDR3 DNA reads as TGCGCCAGCAGCTTCGGGGGTGCTCTTACAGATACGCAGTATTTT. As protein: CASSFGGALTDTQYF.

This chain connects TRBV28 to TRBJ2-7; a weak D match, TRBD2 (5 bases). CDR3 length equals 12 residues. Germline assignment: CDR1 MDHEN and CDR2 SYDVKM. V was cut by 5 bases and J by 6 bases, with 11 bases left in between. The CDR3 nucleotides are TGTGCCAGCAGTCCCCCACGGGGCGAGCAGTACTTC. It encodes CASSPPRGEQYF.

This rearrangement joins TRBV5-5 to TRBJ2-7; a weak D match, TRBD1 (5 bases). V lost 0 bases and J 1 base, leaving 5 bases between the germline ends. The CDR3 covers 13 residues. Germline lookup yields CDR1 SGHKS and CDR2 YYEKEE (reference sequence). This chain's CDR3 is CASSLGQSYEQYF. For the CDR3, the DNA is TGTGCCAGCAGCTTGGGACAGTCCTACGAGCAGTACTTC.

The V and J genes are TRBV5-4 and TRBJ2-2; a possible D gene is TRBD1 (5 bases). Between the trimmed V and J ends, which lost 2 bases and 3 bases, there was a span of 8 bases. Germline lookup yields CDR1 SGHNT and CDR2 YYREEE (reference sequence). This CDR3 is 14 amino acids long. In DNA form, the CDR3 reads TGTGCCAGCAGCTTAGGGGCGGACACCGGGGAGCTGTTTTTT. It encodes CASSLGADTGELFF.

The chain employs TRBV7-6 and TRBJ2-5; D is perhaps TRBD2 (7 bases). V lost 8 bases and J lost 4, with 23 bases in between. The CDR3 contains 16 residues. Germline loops: CDR1 SGHVS, CDR2 FNYEAQ. The CDR3 sequence: CASEAEGGEGGETQYF. CDR3 coding DNA: TGTGCCAGCGAGGCGGAGGGGGGGGAAGGTGGAGAGACCCAGTACTTC.

The V call is TRBV2, the J call TRBJ2-3; 11 bases match TRBD2. The CDR3 runs to 15 residues. Germline assignment: CDR1 SNHLY and CDR2 FYNNEI. The ends lost 4 bases at V and 1 base at J; junction bases unmatched: 1. CDR3 protein: CASSVSGGGTDTQYF. The CDR3 region has the DNA TGTGCCAGCAGTGTTAGCGGGGGGGGCACAGATACGCAGTATTTT.

J is TRBJ1-1 and V is TRBV15; 9 bases align to TRBD1. The CDR3 covers 15 residues. CDR1 is LNHNV and CDR2 is YYDKDF in the germline V gene (reference sequence). V trimming: 4 bases; J trimming: 6 bases; junction bases outside the gene matches: 9. The CDR3 DNA sequence: TGTGCCACCAGCAAGGACAGGGGAGGGGGCCCTGAAGCTTTCTTT. Protein product: CATSKDRGGGPEAFF.

This clone was seen a single time. This chain joins TRBV5-8 and TRBJ2-1; TRBD2 agrees at 9 bases. The V and J ends lost 5 bases and 4 bases, in that order; junction bases with no gene match: 13. The germline gives CDR1 SGHTS, CDR2 YDEGEE. CDR3 length: 17 residues. This CDR3 is CASSFQSWTSDYNEQFF. The CDR3 coding sequence is TGTGCCAGCAGTTTTCAGAGTTGGACTAGCGATTACAATGAGCAGTTCTTC.

Here the CDR3 reads CASSITDTLYGYTF. The CDR3 coding sequence is TGTGCCAGTAGTATTACGGACACCCTCTATGGCTACACCTTC. The chain carries TRBV19 and TRBJ1-2, with D maybe TRBD1 (5 bases). V lost 3 bases, J lost 4 bases, and 12 bases lay in between. CDR1 and CDR2 (germline): LNHDA, SQIVND (reference sequence). The CDR3 has 14 amino acids.

The chain has TRBV7-9 and TRBJ2-5, with 8 bases fitting TRBD2. This CDR3 comprises 15 residues. V trimming: 6 bases; J trimming: 5 bases; junction bases outside the gene matches: 11. The germline V gene encodes CDR1 SEHNR and CDR2 FQNEAQ (reference sequence). The CDR3 DNA follows: TGTGCCAGCAGTCTCCCCCCGGGGGGGAAGGAGACCCAGTACTTC. The encoded protein is CASSLPPGGKETQYF.

This clone was counted a single time. V usage is TRBV3-1 (or the pseudogene TRBV3-2) and J usage is TRBJ2-7, with TRBD2 identical over 11 bases. CDR1 and CDR2 (germline): LGHDT, YNNKEL (reference sequence). The J segment lost 6 bases and the V segment lost 4 bases, leaving 8 bases of the junction unmatched. The CDR3 sequence is 15 residues long. The DNA of the CDR3 is TGTGCCAGCAGCCCCCTTAGCGGGGGGGCGGTCGAGCAGTACTTC. Translation gives CASSPLSGGAVEQYF.

The chain combines TRBV27 with TRBJ2-7; D might be TRBD2 (6 bases). Between the trimmed V and J ends, which lost 3 bases and 3 bases, there was a span of 9 bases. The CDR3 consists of 13 residues. Looked up from germline, CDR1 is MNHEY and CDR2 is SMNVEV (reference sequence). The CDR3 sequence: CASSLGGYYEQYF. The CDR3 coding sequence is TGTGCCAGCAGTTTGGGGGGATACTACGAGCAGTACTTC.